This T cell receptor beta chain was found in a study of post-analysis software for immune sequencing data. Study information: Patients with relapsing-remitting, secondary progressive and progressive-relapsing multiple sclerosis courses were all represented.

cDNA libraries of TCR beta carried unique molecular identifiers. Each sample of about 0.95 to 11 million input T cells yielded roughly 0.5 million cDNA molecules, so each molecule approximated one T cell. Each CDR3 protein is one row after TCRdb ran MiXCR on the PCR reads. The repertoire holds hundreds of thousands of distinct CDR3 sequences, with 36% as singletons. Notes on the study in general: Clustering by F measure revealed strong co-clustering among samples prepared together in one batch. Significantly decreased normalized Chao1 diversity was recorded for multiple sclerosis patients relative to controls. Elevated frequency relative to controls characterized several TRBV segments in patients, TRBV5-6, TRBV5-1 and TRBV20-1 among them.

Note on this clonotype: The antigen is unknown.

The CDR3 has 16 residues. Germline assignment: CDR1 MGHRA and CDR2 YSYEKL. With 1 base removed from V and 0 bases from J, the gap between germline ends came to 10 bases. The TCR comes from a girl aged 5 to 17 with multiple sclerosis. V is TRBV4-1 and J is TRBJ1-5, with no clear D. Material for sequencing was blood. The CDR3: CASSQVRPNSNQPQHF. The DNA for the CDR3 is TGCGCCAGCAGCCAAGTTCGGCCCAATAGCAATCAGCCCCAGCATTTT.